This T cell receptor beta chain was captured by sequencing in a study of T cell repertoires in cytomegalovirus infection (dated by TCRdb to the late 2010s). General notes on the study: Peptide stimulations targeted recently identified HLA-C-restricted CMV epitopes, whose presentation resists viral immunomodulation, together with well-studied HLA-B-restricted epitopes. Donor HLA type was relevant to the analysis, because carriage of CMV infection together with the matching HLA type was indicated by public TCR beta signatures.

With respect to this clonotype: Its target antigen remains unknown. Base qualities are not at hand, and no much larger clone is one base apart.

Beyond this particular receptor, the publication reports: In both this cohort and an independent approximately 400-donor cohort, the cumulative frequency of public TCR beta family members distinguished carriers of CMV infection plus the relevant HLA type. The ex vivo response was dominated by HLA-C-restricted CMV-specific TCR beta clonotypes, and the single most frequent clonotype in two of eight donors was supplied by these HLA-C-restricted clonotypes.

CDR1 and CDR2, looked up from the germline V gene (reference sequence), are SEHNR and FQNEAQ. The CDR3 contains 15 residues, cysteine and phenylalanine counted. The only DNA kept is the CDR3, 45 bases in frame from the first base. Trimming costs V 6 bases and J 5 bases, and their ends lie 20 bases apart. The sample's treatment or condition, from its label and the paper: in vitro stimulation with specific CMV peptide epitopes to enrich CMV-specific T cells. The instrument was an Illumina HiSeq 1500. In-frame beta chains were kept once TCRdb had trimmed the public reads at Q25 with fastp and called clones with MiXCR. Entries are consolidated by CDR3 protein sequence, retaining the most common genes and DNA. The sample profile shows about 57,000 distinct CDR3 sequences; around 20% of them were found once. The leading ten clones occupy over 60% of the sample.

The rearranged chain carries TRBV7-9 and TRBJ2-7, and TRBD1 may be the D gene, going by 5 matching bases. The origin of this receptor is a human donor in good health (CMV status not recorded). Some clones in this sample may be carry-over from other donors' samples. Source: CD8+ T cells from cultured PBMCs, taken from culture after CMV antigen stimulation. The encoded CDR3 is CASSYYPQGSHEQYF. The bases are TGTGCCAGCAGTTACTACCCGCAGGGCAGCCACGAGCAGTACTTC. When the CDR3 is completed using the reference TRBV7-9 and TRBJ2-7 genes on either side, the full variable domain is DTGVSQNPRHKITKRGQNVTFRCDPISEHNRLYWYRQTLGQGPEFLTYFQNEAQLEKSRLLSDRFSAERPKGSFSTLEIQRTEQGDSAMYLCASSYYPQGSHEQYFGPGTRLTVT.